The 26 T cell receptor beta chains reported below all come from one sample, sequenced in a study of a mutant IDH1 vaccine in newly diagnosed glioma. These receptors' antigens are unknown. Libraries were prepared by immunoSEQ multiplex PCR; TCRdb keeps only in-frame clonotypes and omits some of them. The sample holds 38,000 or so clones; around 80% are singletons and the top ten take about 15%. Time point specified: week 11, during vaccination. A 20-mer mutant IDH1 peptide at 300 ug was injected subcutaneously with topical imiquimod. The material sequenced was peripheral blood mononuclear cells (PBMCs), taken from a glioma patient whose treatment included an IDH1 peptide vaccine. These receptors were collected from a woman younger than 45 with glioma. Some clones in this sample may be carry-over from other donors' samples.

The chain joins TRBV19 to TRBJ2-7, with D perhaps TRBD1 or TRBD2 (5 bases each). The V and J ends lost 8 bases and 4 bases respectively, with 9 bases between them. Germline lookup yields CDR1 LNHDA and CDR2 SQIVND (reference sequence). CDR3 size: 11 residues. The CDR3 DNA reads TGTGCCAGTGGGGACGGTTACGAGCAGTACTTC. Translating it yields CASGDGYEQYF.

A single count supports this clone. CDR3 residues: CASSPGDGYEQYF. CDR3 coding DNA: TGTGCCAGCTCACCAGGGGACGGGTACGAGCAGTACTTC. This chain links TRBV18 with TRBJ2-7; the D gene could be TRBD1 or TRBD2 (5 bases each). This CDR3 region has 13 residues. The ends were cut back, 2 bases at V and 4 bases at J, with 9 bases in the middle. Germline V lookup: CDR1 KGHSH, CDR2 LQKENI.

The rearrangement links TRBV2 to TRBJ2-7; D uncertain. Germline V gene data show CDR1 as SNHLY and CDR2 as FYNNEI. The CDR3 totals 14 residues. Between the trimmed V and J ends, which lost 3 bases and 2 bases, there was a span of 11 bases. The CDR3: CASSDPTAPYEQYF. The DNA for the CDR3 is TGTGCCAGCAGTGACCCTACGGCCCCCTACGAGCAGTACTTC.

This sequence joins TRBV5-6 and TRBJ2-1, with 7 bases lining up with TRBD2. The CDR3 totals 17 residues. Germline V CDR1 and CDR2: SGHDT, YYEEEE. V gave up 2 bases and J gave up 1 base; unmatched junction bases: 9. The CDR3 DNA reads as TGTGCCAGCAGCTTCGACCTAGCGGAGGGGTCCTACAATGAGCAGTTCTTC. Protein: CASSFDLAEGSYNEQFF.

The J gene is TRBJ2-7, the V gene TRBV19; D unclear. Germline V gene sequence: CDR1 LNHDA, CDR2 SQIVND (reference sequence). The CDR3 has 13 residues. The V end lost 4 bases, the J end lost 8 bases, and 15 bases lay between the germline ends. The CDR3 bases are TGTGCCAGTAGTAGTGGTTCGGGCACGCAGCAGTACTTC. It translates to CASSSGSGTQQYF.

The J gene is TRBJ2-7, the V gene TRBV5-1, with TRBD1 matching over 10 bases. The germline gives CDR1 SGHRS, CDR2 YFSETQ. With 7 bases clipped from V and 6 bases from J, the junction kept 10 bases outside the gene matches. CDR3 size: 14 residues. CDR3 residues: CASHRGQGVPEQYF. CDR3 DNA sequence: TGCGCCAGCCACCGCGGACAGGGGGTACCCGAGCAGTACTTC.

This chain joins TRBV7-9 and TRBJ2-3; D unclear. The CDR3 sequence is 14 residues long. Germline V lookup: CDR1 SEHNR, CDR2 FQNEAQ (reference sequence). Between the trimmed V and J ends, which lost 3 bases and 1 base, there was a span of 8 bases. CDR3 coding DNA: TGTGCCAGCAGCTTTGGAGAGGGCACAGATACGCAGTATTTT. Translating gives CASSFGEGTDTQYF.

This chain connects TRBV6-1 to TRBJ2-7, with 13 bases lining up with TRBD2. The CDR3 loop spans 15 amino acids. The ends lost 6 bases at V and 3 bases at J; junction bases unmatched: 5. CDR1 and CDR2 (germline): MNHNS, SASEGT. This chain's CDR3 is CASRRGTSGIYEQYF. CDR3 sequence (DNA): TGTGCCAGCAGGAGGGGGACTAGCGGGATCTACGAGCAGTACTTC.

The V and J genes are TRBV9 and TRBJ1-5, with unresolved D. V was cut by 1 base and J by 5 bases, with 7 bases left in between. The CDR3 spans 13 residues. Germline V CDR1 and CDR2: SGDLS, YYNGEE. CDR3: CASSVRPDQPQHF. The CDR3 coding sequence is TGTGCCAGCAGCGTACGGCCAGATCAGCCCCAGCATTTT.

This clone turned up a few times. V gene TRBV4-1 combines with J gene TRBJ1-1, with D tentatively TRBD1 (5 bases). Germline V gene data show CDR1 as MGHRA and CDR2 as YSYEKL. V was trimmed by 4 bases and J by 4 bases, leaving 13 bases between them. This CDR3 contains 14 residues. The CDR3 loop is CASSRRVMSTEAFF. Written as DNA, the CDR3 is TGCGCCAGCAGCCGCAGGGTTATGAGCACTGAAGCTTTCTTT.

The chain combines TRBV5-1 with TRBJ2-2; D is ambiguous. The germline gives CDR1 SGHRS, CDR2 YFSETQ. V dropped 0 bases and J dropped 5 bases, with 5 bases sitting between them. This CDR3 has 13 amino acids. As DNA, the CDR3 is TGCGCCAGCAGCTTGGAAGGGACCGGGGAGCTGTTTTTT. It yields the protein CASSLEGTGELFF.

The chain carries TRBV20-1 and TRBJ2-7; D gene unclear. The CDR3 spans 11 residues. V gave up 6 bases and J gave up 3 bases, with 9 bases separating them. From germline, CDR1 is DFQATT and CDR2 SNEGSKA (reference sequence). This chain's CDR3 is CSAFNYYEQYF. The DNA for the CDR3 is TGCAGTGCCTTTAACTACTACGAGCAGTACTTC.

The chain couples TRBV9 to TRBJ2-7, with 7 bases lining up with TRBD1. The CDR3 runs to 16 residues. In germline, CDR1 is SGDLS, CDR2 YYNGEE. Trimming removed 4 bases from V and 0 bases from J; junction bases left unmatched: 10. CDR3 region: CASSPRDSSRSYEQYF. CDR3 DNA: TGTGCCAGCAGCCCCCGGGACAGCTCTCGCTCCTACGAGCAGTACTTC.

The CDR3 protein is CASTRDRGTEAFF. The CDR3 region has the DNA TGTGCCAGCACCCGGGACAGGGGAACTGAAGCTTTCTTT. J is TRBJ1-1 and V is TRBV28, with 10 positions matching TRBD1. Unmatched junction bases numbered 4, after V lost 7 bases and J lost 5 bases. This CDR3 is built from 13 residues. Germline V gene lookup returns CDR1 MDHEN and CDR2 SYDVKM. The entire variable domain, with the rest obtained from reference TRBV28 and TRBJ1-1, is as follows: DVKVTQSSRYLVKRTGEKVFLECVQDMDHENMFWYRQDPGLGLRLIYFSYDVKMKEKGDIPEGYSVSREKKERFSLILESASTNQTSMYLCASTRDRGTEAFFGQGTRLTVV.

V gene TRBV5-1 combines with J gene TRBJ1-5; possibly TRBD1 for D (5 bases). This CDR3 contains 15 residues. Per germline, CDR1 SGHRS and CDR2 YFSETQ. V lost 5 bases, J lost 1 base, and 13 bases lay in between. The CDR3 bases are TGCGCCAGCAGTCCGGAGGGGTCCAGCAATCAGCCCCAGCATTTT. This encodes CASSPEGSSNQPQHF. Full variable domain (outside the CDR3, taken from reference TRBV5-1 and TRBJ1-5): KAGVTQTPRYLIKTRGQQVTLSCSPISGHRSVSWYQQTPGQGLQFLFEYFSETQRNKGNFPGRFSGRQFSNSRSEMNVSTLELGDSALYLCASSPEGSSNQPQHFGDGTRLSIL.

Notes on this clone: One end of the junction fails to match germline, which may point to a read error. The chain joins TRBV19 to TRBJ2-3, with D possibly being TRBD2 (6 bases). Per germline, CDR1 LNHDA and CDR2 SQIVND (reference sequence). This CDR3 spans 11 amino acids. The CDR3 loop reads CSAGPRGTQYF. In DNA, the CDR3 is TGCTCGGCGGGGCCGCGGGGTACGCAGTATTTT.

CDR3 sequence: CASSPLTSGRVPGELFF. CDR3 bases: TGTGCCAGTTCTCCTTTGACTAGCGGGAGGGTCCCGGGGGAGCTGTTTTTT. This chain links TRBV19 with TRBJ2-2, with 14 bases aligning to TRBD2. CDR3 length: 17 amino acids. V lost 8 bases and J lost 8; bases outside the gene matches: 13. The germline CDR1 and CDR2 sequences are LNHDA and SQIVND (reference sequence).

J is TRBJ1-1 and V is TRBV19, with D possibly TRBD1 on 5 matching bases. Germline lookup yields CDR1 LNHDA and CDR2 SQIVND (reference sequence). V was clipped by 6 bases and J by 5 bases, with 19 bases between them. The CDR3 has 15 residues. CDR3 sequence reads: CASSFIARGGTEAFF. CDR3 DNA sequence: TGTGCCAGTAGCTTCATAGCACGGGGGGGGACTGAAGCTTTCTTT.

This clone was seen only once. The chain combines TRBV19 with TRBJ2-5; 7 bases fit TRBD1. Germline assignment: CDR1 LNHDA and CDR2 SQIVND (reference sequence). The CDR3 runs 15 residues. V lost 4 bases, J lost 0 bases, and 5 bases stayed unmatched. This CDR3 is CASSTRDRYQETQYF. The CDR3 DNA follows: TGTGCCAGTAGTACTCGGGACAGATACCAAGAGACCCAGTACTTC.

The CDR3 is CASSYSTAEHYGYTF. The CDR3 nucleotides read TGTGCCAGCAGTTACTCGACGGCAGAGCACTATGGCTACACCTTC. The gene calls are TRBV6-5 and TRBJ1-2; D unresolved. V was clipped by 0 bases and J by 3 bases, with 11 bases between them. The CDR3 length is 15 residues. Germline CDR1 is MNHEY and CDR2 is SVGAGI.

This clone showed up just once. The gene calls are TRBV11-2 and TRBJ2-3; 10 bases fit TRBD2. CDR1 and CDR2 (germline): SGHAT, FQNNGV. The junction had 11 bases not matched to a gene; V was cut back by 4 bases and J by 4 bases. This CDR3 spans 17 amino acids. The CDR3, as DNA: TGTGCCAGCAGCTCTCACCCTAGCGGGAGTGTAGCAGATACGCAGTATTTT. Translating gives CASSSHPSGSVADTQYF.

The V call is TRBV5-1, the J call TRBJ1-1; D possibly corresponds to TRBD1 (6 bases). The germline V and J ends were trimmed by 7 bases and 3 bases, with 16 bases remaining between them. CDR3 length: 14 amino acids. The germline gives CDR1 SGHRS, CDR2 YFSETQ. The CDR3 DNA sequence: TGCGCCAGCCACCGGGGGGCCGGCGACACTGAAGCTTTCTTT. This sequence encodes CASHRGAGDTEAFF.

V is TRBV7-9 and J is TRBJ2-5, with D maybe TRBD2 (5 bases). V was shortened by 3 bases and J by 11 bases, with 13 bases between the two germline ends. In germline, CDR1 is SEHNR, CDR2 FQNEAQ (reference sequence). The CDR3 is 12 residues long. The CDR3 DNA reads TGTGCCAGCAGCTTTGGAGTGGGAGAGCAGTACTTC. Residues: CASSFGVGEQYF.

The genes are TRBV6-1 and TRBJ1-4; tentative D call: TRBD1 (5 bases). Germline CDR1 MNHNS, CDR2 SASEGT. The germline V and J ends were trimmed by 6 bases and 8 bases, with 19 bases remaining between them. The length of the CDR3 is 15 residues. CDR3 bases: TGTGCCAGCAGCTCCTTGGGGGGTATTGGGGAAAAACTGTTTTTT. Translated: CASSSLGGIGEKLFF.

This chain uses TRBV7-2 with TRBJ1-1; no definite D call. Germline assignment: CDR1 SGHTA and CDR2 FQGNSA. V lost 5 bases, J lost 3 bases, and 10 bases lay in between. The CDR3 totals 13 residues. The CDR3 nucleotides read TGTGCCAGCAGCCTGGTGTGGGACACTGAAGCTTTCTTT. Its protein is CASSLVWDTEAFF.

This clone showed up just once. The chain employs TRBV15 and TRBJ2-5; D ambiguous. Germline CDR1 is LNHNV and CDR2 is YYDKDF (reference sequence). Trimming left V 2 bases short and J 2 bases short, with 9 bases between. The CDR3 is 14 amino acids. CDR3 residues: CATSRRATQETQYF. CDR3 sequence (DNA): TGTGCCACCAGCAGAAGAGCGACACAAGAGACCCAGTACTTC.